This T cell receptor (beta chain) is drawn from a study of blood T cell repertoires in COVID-19. At the level of the study: PBMCs, B-cell-depleted T cells, or T cells provided the cDNA or gDNA that made up the material.

How the authors handled the data: Estimation of nucleated cell counts relied on the amplification of reference gene primers. The assay was immunoSEQ multiplex PCR, and TCRdb's table has in-frame clones only and misses some. The V and J calls and clone size are taken from that table; D and trimming were inferred from the DNA. The sample includes about 74,000 clones, over 70% of them seen just once. V was clipped by 2 bases and J by 2 bases, with 6 bases between them. Germline V CDR1 and CDR2: KGHDR, SFDVKD. The CDR3 runs 13 residues. The rearrangement joins TRBV24-1 to TRBJ2-7; D may be TRBD1 (6 bases). The receptor was derived from a man aged 65-85 years with acute or convalescent COVID-19. The specimen was peripheral blood. The CDR3 DNA sequence: TGTGCCACCAGTGATTCAGGGGCCTACGAGCAGTACTTC. This codes for CATSDSGAYEQYF.